The present entry profiles one TCR beta chain with its context. TCRdb's table, derived via immunoSEQ multiplex PCR, lists solely in-frame clones and lacks some. This sample has approximately 110,000 clones, with approximately 82% found just once. Germline-derived CDR1 and CDR2 are LGHDT and YNNKEL (reference sequence). The CDR3 consists of 14 residues. Trimming shortened V by 6 bases and J by 5 bases, and 16 bases separated the two germline ends. This entry belongs to a study of blood T cell repertoires in COVID-19. The chain couples TRBV3-1 (or the pseudogene TRBV3-2) to TRBJ2-5, with D unresolved. This clonotype originated in a woman of 80 years or more with active or convalescent COVID-19. Sequencing input: peripheral blood. This chain's CDR3 is CASSPTPKQETQYF. CDR3 sequence (DNA): TGTGCCAGCAGTCCAACGCCGAAACAGGAGACCCAGTACTTC.